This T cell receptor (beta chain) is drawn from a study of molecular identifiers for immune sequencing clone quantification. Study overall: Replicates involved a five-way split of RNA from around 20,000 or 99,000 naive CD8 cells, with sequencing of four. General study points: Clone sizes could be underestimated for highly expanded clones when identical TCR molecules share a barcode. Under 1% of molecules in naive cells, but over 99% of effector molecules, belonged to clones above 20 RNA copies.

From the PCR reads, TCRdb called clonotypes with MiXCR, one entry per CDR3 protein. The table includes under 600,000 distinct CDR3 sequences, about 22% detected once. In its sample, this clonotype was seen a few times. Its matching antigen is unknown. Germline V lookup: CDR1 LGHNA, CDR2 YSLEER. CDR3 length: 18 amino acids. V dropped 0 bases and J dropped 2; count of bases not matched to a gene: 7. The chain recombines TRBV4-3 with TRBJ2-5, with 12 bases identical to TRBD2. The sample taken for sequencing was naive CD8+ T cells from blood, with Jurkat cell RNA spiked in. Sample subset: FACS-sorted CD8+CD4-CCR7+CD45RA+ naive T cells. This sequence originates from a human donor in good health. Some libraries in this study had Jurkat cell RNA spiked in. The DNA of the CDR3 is TGCGCCAGCAGCCAAGAGCTAGCGGGGGGGCCCTTACAAGAGACCCAGTACTTC. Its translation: CASSQELAGGPLQETQYF.